This is a list of T cell receptor beta chains from one sample in a study of blood T cells in healthy people across ages. TCRdb analysed the 5' RACE reads with MiXCR anew, one entry per CDR3 protein. The sample yields about 1.5 million distinct CDR3 sequences, around 42% seen once. The specimen was blood. Source of these receptors: a woman under 30 in good health. The CDR3 runs from the conserved cysteine through the conserved F or W. A D gene is named only where the DNA matches it firmly. Only part of the rows carry a size: once, few, many, or a class if the clone is expanded.

cdr3_nt cdr3_aa v_call clone_size j_call d_call
TGTGCCAGCAGTTTATTAGCGGGAGGGGTTAGCAATGAGCAGTACTTC CASSLLAGGVSNEQYF TRBV6-5 . TRBJ2-5 TRBD2
TGTGCCAGCAGCCAAAGGACAGGGCCCAACTATGGCTACACCTTC CASSQRTGPNYGYTF TRBV3-1 . TRBJ1-2 TRBD1
TGTGCCAGCAGCCAACAGCGGGAGGCCTACGAGCAGTACTTC CASSQQREAYEQYF TRBV4-2 . TRBJ2-7 TRBD2
TGCGCCAGCAGTGAGAATGGACCTTATGGCTACACCTTC CASSENGPYGYTF TRBV10-1 . TRBJ1-2 .
TGCGCCAGCAGCTCTAACTTTGGGACTAGCGGTTACAATGAGCAGTTCTTC CASSSNFGTSGYNEQFF TRBV5-1 . TRBJ2-1 TRBD2
TGTGCCAGCAGCTTGGAACAGCTCTACAATGAGCAGTTCTTC CASSLEQLYNEQFF TRBV5-6 few TRBJ2-1 .
TGTGCCAGCTCGAACTTGGGGACAGATACGCAGTATTTT CASSNLGTDTQYF TRBV3-1 . TRBJ2-3 .
TGTGCCAGCCATCGGCAGGGGTCCACTGAAGCTTTCTTT CASHRQGSTEAFF TRBV10-3 few TRBJ1-1 .
TGCGCCAGCAGCTTAACTGAGCAGGGGGGGGTAAGGGGTGAGCAGTACTTC CASSLTEQGGVRGEQYF TRBV5-1 . TRBJ2-7 .
TGTGCTAGTGGCTCCTTTCCTCAGGCTTTCTTT CASGSFPQAFF TRBV12-5 . TRBJ1-1 .